Shown below are 30 T cell receptor beta chains from a single sample sequenced in a study of T cells in pancreatic ductal adenocarcinoma. The selected patients with pancreatic ductal adenocarcinoma had surgery but no neoadjuvant therapy. Profiling relied on immunoSEQ multiplex PCR, and the TCRdb table lists in-frame clones only, not all of them. The sample includes about 97,000 clones, roughly 95% of them seen just once. Sequencing used PBMCs. The source is a human donor with pancreatic ductal adenocarcinoma.

The chain links TRBV30 to TRBJ2-5; 7 bases map to TRBD1. Germline V CDR1 and CDR2: GTSNPN, SVGIG (reference sequence). The CDR3 sequence is 15 residues long. Losses at the gene ends were 4 bases for V and 4 bases for J; bases not matched to a gene: 12. The CDR3 is CAWKSGQVGRETQYF. CDR3 nucleotide sequence: TGTGCCTGGAAGAGTGGACAGGTTGGGCGAGAGACCCAGTACTTC.

The gene calls are TRBV7-2 and TRBJ1-2, with D possibly being TRBD1 (5 bases). Trimming cost V 1 base and J 5 bases, with 14 bases left between them. There are 15 residues in the CDR3. Germline V lookup: CDR1 SGHTA, CDR2 FQGNSA. In DNA form, the CDR3 reads TGTGCCAGCAGCTTAGATATAGGGGTTTGGTATGGCTACACCTTC. It codes for CASSLDIGVWYGYTF.

The chain recombines TRBV28 with TRBJ2-7; D possibly corresponds to TRBD2 (5 bases). CDR1 is MDHEN and CDR2 is SYDVKM in the germline V gene. The CDR3 is 14 amino acids. V dropped 6 bases and J dropped 4 bases, with 16 bases sitting between them. The CDR3 DNA reads TGTGCCAGCAGGAATTCGGGGATGACTTACGAGCAGTACTTC. The encoded protein is CASRNSGMTYEQYF. Supplemented by reference TRBV28 and TRBJ2-7, the full variable domain reads DVKVTQSSRYLVKRTGEKVFLECVQDMDHENMFWYRQDPGLGLRLIYFSYDVKMKEKGDIPEGYSVSREKKERFSLILESASTNQTSMYLCASRNSGMTYEQYFGPGTRLTVT.

The chain links TRBV18 to TRBJ1-3; 7 bases map to TRBD1. The CDR3 covers 14 residues. Germline V gives CDR1 KGHSH, CDR2 LQKENI. V lost 2 bases and J lost 4; bases outside the gene matches: 2. CDR3: CASSPTDRGNTIYF. CDR3 bases: TGTGCCAGCTCACCAACGGACAGGGGAAACACCATATATTTT.

Concerning this clone itself: The junction shows a germline mismatch at one end, possibly a read error. V gene TRBV29-1 combines with J gene TRBJ2-1; tentative D call: TRBD2 (6 bases). This CDR3 has 11 residues. CDR1 SQVTM and CDR2 ANQGSEA come from the germline V gene. In DNA form, the CDR3 reads TGTATCGGGACTTCTTACAATGAGCAGTTCTTC. As protein: CIGTSYNEQFF.

This chain links TRBV6-7 with TRBJ1-5; 8 bases are a match to TRBD1. TRBV6-7 is assigned to the ORF class and has an uncertain function. J was trimmed by 1 base and V by 0 bases; bases with no gene match: 2. The length of the CDR3 is 16 residues. This CDR3 is CASSYSQGASNQPQHF. The CDR3, as DNA: TGTGCCAGCAGTTACTCTCAGGGGGCCAGCAATCAGCCCCAGCATTTT.

The chain links TRBV5-1 to TRBJ2-5; 10 nucleotides match TRBD1. The CDR3 extends over 16 amino acids. Germline-derived CDR1 and CDR2 are SGHRS and YFSETQ. Trimming at V came to 8 bases and at J to 5 bases, leaving 15 bases not matched to a gene. CDR3 nucleotides: TGCGCCAGTAGACGGGACAGGGGTTTGTTGTGGGAGACCCAGTACTTC. Its protein product is CASRRDRGLLWETQYF. The full variable domain, its missing parts supplied by reference TRBV5-1 and TRBJ2-5, is KAGVTQTPRYLIKTRGQQVTLSCSPISGHRSVSWYQQTPGQGLQFLFEYFSETQRNKGNFPGRFSGRQFSNSRSEMNVSTLELGDSALYLCASRRDRGLLWETQYFGPGTRLLVL.

The rearrangement joins TRBV27 to TRBJ2-1, with D perhaps TRBD2 (6 bases). The V gene's germline CDR1 is MNHEY and CDR2 SMNVEV (reference sequence). This CDR3 region has 15 residues. V was trimmed by 3 bases and J by 5 bases, leaving 14 bases between them. The CDR3 region has the DNA TGTGCCAGCAGTTTTTGGGCGGGACTCCACAATGAGCAGTTCTTC. Translating it yields CASSFWAGLHNEQFF.

The chain recombines TRBV19 with TRBJ2-1, with D possibly TRBD2 on 5 matching bases. V gave up 3 bases and J gave up 4 bases, with 13 bases separating them. This CDR3 is built from 15 residues. Germline V gene lookup returns CDR1 LNHDA and CDR2 SQIVND (reference sequence). The CDR3 region has the DNA TGTGCCAGTAGTATCCGCAGCGGTCATTACAATGAGCAGTTCTTC. It is translated as CASSIRSGHYNEQFF.

The chain employs TRBV5-5 and TRBJ1-5; D is uncertain. The CDR3 has 15 residues. Per germline, CDR1 SGHKS and CDR2 YYEKEE (reference sequence). The V end lost 2 bases, the J end lost 3 bases, and 12 bases lay between the germline ends. CDR3 amino acids: CASSLSSSTNQPQHF. The CDR3 DNA reads as TGTGCCAGCAGCTTAAGTTCGAGCACCAATCAGCCCCAGCATTTT.

The CDR3 coding sequence is TGTGCCTGGAGTAGACAGGACGTTTCGGGGGGCAATGAGCAGTTCTTC. Its translation: CAWSRQDVSGGNEQFF. The rearrangement uses TRBV30 and TRBJ2-1; a weak D match, TRBD2 (7 bases). CDR1 and CDR2 (germline): GTSNPN, SVGIG (reference sequence). V shed 2 bases and J shed 6 bases, with 20 bases lying between them. The CDR3 extends over 16 amino acids.

Only one count was recorded for this clone. CDR3 nucleotides: TGTGCCAGCAGTAACCAGGGCGGAACCGGGGAGCTGTTTTTT. It is translated as CASSNQGGTGELFF. This chain uses TRBV6-5 with TRBJ2-2, with D possibly being TRBD1 (5 bases). Germline V gene sequence: CDR1 MNHEY, CDR2 SVGAGI. The CDR3 runs 14 residues. Trimming pared 5 bases from V and 5 bases from J, leaving 12 bases between.

In DNA form, the CDR3 reads TGTGCCAGTAGTCACGGGACTAGCGGGAGAGGAGAGCAGTACTTC. Translation gives CASSHGTSGRGEQYF. The chain has TRBV19 and TRBJ2-7; TRBD2 agrees at 14 bases. The CDR3 has 15 amino acids. J gave up 7 bases and V 5 bases, and 7 bases lay outside the gene matches. The germline V gene has CDR1 LNHDA and CDR2 SQIVND (reference sequence). Full variable domain (outside the CDR3, taken from reference TRBV19 and TRBJ2-7): DGGITQSPKYLFRKEGQNVTLSCEQNLNHDAMYWYRQDPGQGLRLIYYSQIVNDFQKGDIAEGYSVSREKKESFPLTVTSAQKNPTAFYLCASSHGTSGRGEQYFGPGTRLTVT.

The rearrangement links TRBV10-3 to TRBJ1-2; no clear D gene. The CDR3 covers 13 residues. Trimming cost V 3 bases and J 4 bases, with 9 bases left between them. CDR1 is ENHRY and CDR2 is SYGVKD in the germline V gene. CDR3 coding DNA: TGTGCCATCAGTGAAGAGGGTCCCTATGGCTACACCTTC. This translates into CAISEEGPYGYTF.

The chain has TRBV6-1 and TRBJ2-5; D gene ambiguous. Germline CDR1 MNHNS, CDR2 SASEGT. This CDR3 region has 13 residues. V was shortened by 1 base and J by 9 bases, with 12 bases between the two germline ends. In nucleotides, the CDR3 is TGTGCCAGCAGTGAAGTGCCCTCCGACTCCCAGTACTTC. This gives the protein CASSEVPSDSQYF.

V and J are TRBV4-1 and TRBJ2-3, with 7 bases aligning to TRBD2. The junction had 6 bases not matched to a gene; V was cut back by 1 base and J by 5 bases. Germline lookup yields CDR1 MGHRA and CDR2 YSYEKL. CDR3 size: 15 residues. The CDR3 reads CASSQGRGRGDTQYF. The CDR3 DNA reads TGCGCCAGCAGCCAAGGACGGGGGAGGGGAGATACGCAGTATTTT.

V usage is TRBV7-3 and J usage is TRBJ2-3, with a possible D match to TRBD1 (6 bases). Deletions cut 7 bases from V and 3 bases from J, with 17 bases between. The CDR3 has 15 residues. CDR1 and CDR2 from the germline V gene are SGHTA and FQGTGA. The CDR3: CASIQDSTLTDTQYF. The CDR3 coding sequence is TGTGCCAGCATCCAGGACAGCACATTAACAGATACGCAGTATTTT.

This clone was seen once. The CDR3 DNA sequence: TGCGCCAGCAGCGGGGGGACTAGCGGGATCTTAGATACGCAGTATTTT. It translates to CASSGGTSGILDTQYF. The V and J genes are TRBV5-1 and TRBJ2-3; TRBD2 matches 13 bases. Per the germline V gene, CDR1 is SGHRS and CDR2 is YFSETQ. Trimming removed 4 bases from V and 5 bases from J; junction bases left unmatched: 7. This CDR3 region has 16 residues.

This chain links TRBV7-7 with TRBJ2-2; 13 bases align to TRBD2. The CDR3 has 16 amino acids. V shed 5 bases and J 5 bases; nucleotides not matched to a gene: 5. Germline values: CDR1 SSHAT, CDR2 FNYEAQ (reference sequence). CDR3 nucleotides: TGTGCCAGCAGCCCCGGACTAGCGGGGGTGACCGGGGAGCTGTTTTTT. Protein: CASSPGLAGVTGELFF.

This chain connects TRBV19 to TRBJ2-3; possible D gene TRBD2, 6 bases. CDR1 and CDR2 from the germline V gene are LNHDA and SQIVND (reference sequence). Trimming took off 6 bases at V and 3 bases at J, with 16 bases between the two ends. The CDR3 runs to 15 residues. CDR3 protein: CASRPDGDSTDTQYF. For the CDR3, the DNA is TGTGCCAGTAGACCGGACGGGGACTCGACAGATACGCAGTATTTT.

The CDR3 coding sequence is TGTGCCACCCACCGGGGAAACACCATATATTTT. This codes for CATHRGNTIYF. The V call is TRBV19, the J call TRBJ1-3; unclear D gene. Germline loops: CDR1 LNHDA, CDR2 SQIVND (reference sequence). The length of the CDR3 is 11 residues. With 10 bases removed from V and 4 bases from J, the gap between germline ends came to 8 bases. Together with reference TRBV19 and TRBJ1-3, the CDR3 gives the full variable domain: DGGITQSPKYLFRKEGQNVTLSCEQNLNHDAMYWYRQDPGQGLRLIYYSQIVNDFQKGDIAEGYSVSREKKESFPLTVTSAQKNPTAFYLCATHRGNTIYFGEGSWLTVV.

This clone has just one count. The V gene is TRBV11-2, the J gene TRBJ2-5, with D tentatively TRBD2 (7 bases). V was trimmed by 5 bases and J by 4 bases, leaving 11 bases between them. The length of the CDR3 is 13 residues. Germline V CDR1 and CDR2: SGHAT, FQNNGV. CDR3 sequence (DNA): TGTGCCAGCAGCCCGAGGGGGGGAGAGACCCAGTACTTC. Translation gives CASSPRGGETQYF.

The rearrangement links TRBV28 to TRBJ2-3; 8 nucleotides agree with TRBD2. The V gene's germline CDR1 is MDHEN and CDR2 SYDVKM. CDR3 length: 16 amino acids. With 4 bases clipped from V and 0 bases from J, the junction kept 6 bases outside the gene matches. CDR3 protein: CASSSSGRGSTDTQYF. The CDR3 nucleotides are TGTGCCAGCAGTTCCAGCGGGAGAGGGAGCACAGATACGCAGTATTTT.

The V call is TRBV2, the J call TRBJ2-7; D is perhaps TRBD2 (5 bases). CDR1 is SNHLY, CDR2 FYNNEI, per germline. CDR3 length: 14 amino acids. Trimming took 10 bases from V and 3 from J, leaving 19 bases between them. This chain's CDR3 is CATQRDFWIYEQYF. Written as DNA, the CDR3 is TGTGCCACGCAACGGGATTTCTGGATCTACGAGCAGTACTTC.

Worth noting for this clone: The sample holds other DNA sequences that translate to the same CDR3. V is TRBV5-1 and J is TRBJ2-3; 11 bases match TRBD2. V was clipped by 0 bases and J by 3 bases; unmatched bases: 0. Germline V gene lookup returns CDR1 SGHRS and CDR2 YFSETQ. The CDR3 totals 15 residues. CDR3 coding DNA: TGCGCCAGCAGCTTGGGACTAGCGGGGACAGATACGCAGTATTTT. This gives the protein CASSLGLAGTDTQYF.

This clone was recorded only once. CDR3 bases: TGTGCCAGCAGTTTAGTCACCGGGACAGGGTTCTACAATGAGCAGTTCTTC. Translating gives CASSLVTGTGFYNEQFF. The chain couples TRBV28 to TRBJ2-1, with 9 positions matching TRBD1. The V and J ends lost 2 bases and 3 bases, in that order; junction bases with no gene match: 8. CDR3 length equals 17 residues. CDR1 and CDR2 from the germline V gene are MDHEN and SYDVKM. The full variable domain, its missing parts supplied by reference TRBV28 and TRBJ2-1, is DVKVTQSSRYLVKRTGEKVFLECVQDMDHENMFWYRQDPGLGLRLIYFSYDVKMKEKGDIPEGYSVSREKKERFSLILESASTNQTSMYLCASSLVTGTGFYNEQFFGPGTRLTVL.

V and J are TRBV5-1 and TRBJ2-7; the match to TRBD2 covers 11 bases. The germline gives CDR1 SGHRS, CDR2 YFSETQ. There are 17 residues in the CDR3. The V and J ends lost 0 bases and 2 bases, in that order; junction bases with no gene match: 7. The CDR3 protein is CASSLEGLAEIPYEQYF. The CDR3 bases are TGCGCCAGCAGCTTGGAGGGACTAGCGGAGATACCCTACGAGCAGTACTTC.

J is TRBJ2-1 and V is TRBV7-9, with 9 bases matching TRBD2. The V gene end was trimmed by 1 base and the J gene end by 10 bases; junction bases not matched to a gene: 8. Germline CDR1 is SEHNR and CDR2 is FQNEAQ (reference sequence). The CDR3 sequence is 15 residues long. CDR3 sequence reads: CASSLVRLAAMEQFF. In DNA, the CDR3 is TGTGCCAGCAGCTTAGTACGACTAGCGGCGATGGAGCAGTTCTTC.

The chain couples TRBV4-3 to TRBJ2-7; tentatively, D is TRBD1 (6 bases). CDR3 length: 14 residues. V lost 0 bases, J lost 9 bases, and 15 bases lay in between. Germline values: CDR1 LGHNA, CDR2 YSLEER. The DNA for the CDR3 is TGCGCCAGCAGCCAAGAGAACAGGGCTAATAGGCAGTACTTC. Translation: CASSQENRANRQYF.

This clone was seen a single time. The V gene is TRBV10-3, the J gene TRBJ2-7, with 8 bases that match TRBD1. The CDR3 is 14 residues long. The trim removed 0 bases at V and 4 bases at J, leaving 2 bases unmatched. CDR1 is ENHRY, CDR2 SYGVKD, per germline. The CDR3 DNA reads TGTGCCATCAGTGAGTCCGGACAGGGTTACGAGCAGTACTTC. Translated, it gives CAISESGQGYEQYF.